Each of the 32 T cell receptor beta chains below was sequenced from the same sample in a study of a mutant IDH1 vaccine in newly diagnosed glioma. Their antigens are not known. Regarding time point: week 11, during vaccination. In the vaccine, a single dose held 300 ug of the mutant IDH1 20-mer peptide, along with topical imiquimod. The table came from immunoSEQ multiplex PCR; TCRdb's copy has only in-frame clones and leaves some out. This table has over 55,000 clones, around 80% appearing once. Sequenced material: PBMCs, taken from a glioma patient whose treatment included an IDH1 peptide vaccine. The receptors here all came from a man younger than 40 with glioma.

The V gene is TRBV7-2, the J gene TRBJ1-1, with TRBD1 matching 7 bases. CDR1 and CDR2 (germline): SGHTA, FQGNSA. The CDR3 length is 14 residues. Losses at the gene ends were 5 bases for V and 11 bases for J; bases not matched to a gene: 14. CDR3 sequence (DNA): TGTGCCAGCAGCCTGGGACAGATCCACCTACGGGCTTTCTTT. Its protein is CASSLGQIHLRAFF.

The chain is built from TRBV6-1 and TRBJ2-2; 8 positions match TRBD1. The J segment lost 8 bases and the V segment lost 7 bases, leaving 9 bases of the junction unmatched. This CDR3 is built from 14 residues. Germline values: CDR1 MNHNS, CDR2 SASEGT. CDR3 bases: TGTGCCAGCATGCAGACAGGGGTCAAGGGGGAGCTGTTTTTT. Translating it yields CASMQTGVKGELFF.

The chain employs TRBV4-3 and TRBJ2-4, with 9 positions matching TRBD2. Trimming removed 3 bases from V and 0 bases from J; junction bases left unmatched: 9. Germline values: CDR1 LGHNA, CDR2 YSLEER. CDR3 length: 18 residues. CDR3 sequence reads: CASSQAWSGGLAKNIQYF. For the CDR3, the DNA is TGCGCCAGCAGCCAGGCCTGGAGCGGGGGGTTAGCCAAAAACATTCAGTACTTC.

The V gene is TRBV27, the J gene TRBJ2-1; no clear D gene. Germline lookup yields CDR1 MNHEY and CDR2 SMNVEV (reference sequence). With 3 bases removed from V and 0 bases from J, the gap between germline ends came to 9 bases. This CDR3 contains 15 residues. The CDR3, as DNA: TGTGCCAGCAGTTTTTACGCGAGCTCCTACAATGAGCAGTTCTTC. Its translation: CASSFYASSYNEQFF.

The chain is built from TRBV5-1 and TRBJ2-1, with a tentative D call TRBD1 (5 bases). Germline V CDR1 and CDR2: SGHRS, YFSETQ. This CDR3 region has 11 residues. The V and J ends lost 5 bases and 9 bases respectively, with 9 bases between them. The CDR3 nucleotides are TGCGCCAGCAGTTGGGGCAGTGAGCAGTTCTTC. Encoded protein: CASSWGSEQFF.

V gene TRBV27 combines with J gene TRBJ2-1; perhaps TRBD2 as D (5 bases). Germline V lookup: CDR1 MNHEY, CDR2 SMNVEV (reference sequence). With 2 bases removed from V and 0 bases from J, the gap between germline ends came to 11 bases. The CDR3 loop spans 16 amino acids. CDR3 protein: CASSLGGGYSYNEQFF. In nucleotides, the CDR3 is TGTGCCAGCAGTTTAGGCGGAGGATACTCCTACAATGAGCAGTTCTTC.

As to this clone: Germline is not matched at one junction end, which may reflect a read error. The genes are TRBV6-5 and TRBJ1-1; D is undetermined. Germline values: CDR1 MNHEY, CDR2 SVGAGI. The CDR3 has 12 residues. CDR3 sequence (DNA): TGTGTCAGCAGCGATCCCAACACTGAAGCTTTCTTT. The encoded protein is CVSSDPNTEAFF.

The gene calls are TRBV27 and TRBJ2-7; unclear D gene. Deletions cut 5 bases from V and 2 bases from J, with 19 bases between. In germline, CDR1 is MNHEY, CDR2 SMNVEV (reference sequence). The CDR3 is 16 residues long. The CDR3 nucleotides read TGTGCCAGCAGTCGAAGCCCCCGTTATACCCCCTACGAGCAGTACTTC. It specifies CASSRSPRYTPYEQYF.

The rearrangement links TRBV5-5 to TRBJ1-2; a weak D match, TRBD1 (5 bases). V dropped 4 bases and J dropped 4 bases, with 17 bases sitting between them. Germline V gene sequence: CDR1 SGHKS, CDR2 YYEKEE (reference sequence). This CDR3 has 15 residues. In nucleotides, the CDR3 is TGTGCCAGCAGCCCCATCGAGGGGCGTCTCTATGGCTACACCTTC. Residues: CASSPIEGRLYGYTF.

V gene TRBV7-2 combines with J gene TRBJ2-7, with 7 nucleotides matching TRBD1. Germline V gene sequence: CDR1 SGHTA, CDR2 FQGNSA. V lost 1 base to trimming and J lost 1 base; unmatched junction nucleotides: 13. CDR3 size: 18 residues. The CDR3 loop is CASSLVRAATGASYEQYF. In DNA form, the CDR3 reads TGTGCCAGCAGCTTAGTCCGGGCCGCTACAGGGGCTTCCTACGAGCAGTACTTC.

J is TRBJ2-3 and V is TRBV7-2; either TRBD1 or TRBD2 may fit D (5 bases each). Germline V CDR1 and CDR2: SGHTA, FQGNSA. V was cut by 1 base and J by 8 bases, with 19 bases left in between. This CDR3 is 16 amino acids long. This chain's CDR3 is CASSLVSSVSGRTQYF. In DNA, the CDR3 is TGTGCCAGCAGCTTAGTGAGCAGCGTTTCGGGGCGTACGCAGTATTTT.

V usage is TRBV6-5 and J usage is TRBJ1-2; 9 nucleotides match TRBD1. The CDR3 is 15 amino acids. Trimming at V came to 8 bases and at J to 6 bases, leaving 13 bases not matched to a gene. Germline CDR1 reads MNHEY; CDR2 reads SVGAGI. CDR3: CASREMGQGTNGYTF. The CDR3 nucleotides are TGTGCCAGCCGCGAGATGGGACAGGGTACAAATGGCTACACCTTC.

This clone was detected a few times. V gene TRBV19 combines with J gene TRBJ2-7, with TRBD1 matching over 8 bases. From germline, CDR1 is LNHDA and CDR2 SQIVND (reference sequence). After removal of 5 bases from V and 6 bases from J, the junction contained 12 bases not matched to a gene. This CDR3 spans 15 amino acids. CDR3 region: CASSSTRTGKGEQYF. The DNA of the CDR3 is TGTGCCAGTAGTTCGACTCGGACAGGGAAGGGCGAGCAGTACTTC. Variable domain in full (rest from reference TRBV19 and TRBJ2-7): DGGITQSPKYLFRKEGQNVTLSCEQNLNHDAMYWYRQDPGQGLRLIYYSQIVNDFQKGDIAEGYSVSREKKESFPLTVTSAQKNPTAFYLCASSSTRTGKGEQYFGPGTRLTVT.

The chain combines TRBV4-2 with TRBJ1-1, with TRBD1 as a possible D gene (5 bases). Germline-derived CDR1 and CDR2 are LGHNA and YNFKEQ. The V end was cut by 2 bases, the J end by 1 base, with 8 bases between. The CDR3 sequence is 14 residues long. The CDR3 DNA is TGTGCCAGCAGCCAACTTAGGGGGAACACTGAAGCTTTCTTT. It translates to CASSQLRGNTEAFF.

The rearrangement links TRBV5-1 to TRBJ2-2, with D perhaps matching TRBD1 (6 bases). Per germline, CDR1 SGHRS and CDR2 YFSETQ. The V gene lost 4 bases and the J gene lost 3 bases, with 13 bases spanning the gap. This CDR3 has 15 residues. The DNA for the CDR3 is TGCGCCAGCAGCCCTACGACAGGCTACACCGGGGAGCTGTTTTTT. Translation gives CASSPTTGYTGELFF.

The J gene is TRBJ1-5, the V gene TRBV30, with D uncertain. Looked up from germline, CDR1 is GTSNPN and CDR2 is SVGIG (reference sequence). Trimming removed 2 bases at V and 0 bases at J, with 5 bases between. CDR3 length equals 13 residues. The CDR3 region is CAWSRFSNQPQHF. In DNA form, the CDR3 reads TGTGCCTGGAGTAGGTTTAGCAATCAGCCCCAGCATTTT.

This chain links TRBV28 with TRBJ1-5; 9 bases match TRBD1. This CDR3 has 15 amino acids. The germline V gene has CDR1 MDHEN and CDR2 SYDVKM. V was pared by 5 bases and J by 7 bases, with 9 bases of the junction left unmatched. The CDR3 DNA reads TGTGCCAGCAGTCCACGGACAGGGGCGAGGCAGCCCCAGCATTTT. Its protein product is CASSPRTGARQPQHF.

V gene TRBV19 combines with J gene TRBJ1-1; D is unclear. Germline lookup yields CDR1 LNHDA and CDR2 SQIVND (reference sequence). V shed 5 bases and J shed 5 bases, with 15 bases lying between them. This CDR3 region has 14 residues. In DNA, the CDR3 is TGTGCCAGTAGTTTCCAAGTCTCGGTTACTGAAGCTTTCTTT. Amino acids: CASSFQVSVTEAFF.

The chain combines TRBV5-6 with TRBJ1-3; no definite D call. The CDR3 is made up of 17 amino acids. Germline V gives CDR1 SGHDT, CDR2 YYEEEE. Trimming stripped 0 bases from V and 0 bases from J, with 13 bases between. The CDR3 bases are TGTGCCAGCAGCTTGGTCGGTTCAGTGACCTCTGGAAACACCATATATTTT. This encodes CASSLVGSVTSGNTIYF.

The J gene is TRBJ2-1, the V gene TRBV11-3; 7 positions match TRBD2. V lost 5 bases, J lost 3 bases, and 7 bases stayed unmatched. Looked up from germline, CDR1 is SGHNT and CDR2 is YENEEA. The CDR3 consists of 15 residues. In DNA form, the CDR3 reads TGTGCCAGCAGCCCTCTAGCGGCCCTCTACAATGAGCAGTTCTTC. Residues: CASSPLAALYNEQFF. The variable domain in full, completed from reference TRBV11-3 and TRBJ2-1, reads EAGVVQSPRYKIIEKKQPVAFWCNPISGHNTLYWYLQNLGQGPELLIRYENEEAVDDSQLPKDRFSAERLKGVDSTLKIQPAELGDSAVYLCASSPLAALYNEQFFGPGTRLTVL.

This clone was seen a few times. The chain has TRBV2 and TRBJ1-2; tentatively, D is TRBD1 (6 bases). The germline V gene encodes CDR1 SNHLY and CDR2 FYNNEI. V was trimmed by 5 bases and J by 4 bases, leaving 17 bases between them. This CDR3 is 15 amino acids long. Here the CDR3 reads CASSYSTGGVYGYTF. CDR3 nucleotides: TGTGCCAGCAGTTACTCAACGGGGGGCGTCTATGGCTACACCTTC.

V is TRBV7-9 and J is TRBJ1-1; D gene unclear. V dropped 10 bases and J dropped 5 bases, with 17 bases sitting between them. From germline, CDR1 is SEHNR and CDR2 FQNEAQ (reference sequence). The CDR3 covers 13 residues. The CDR3 region has the DNA TGTGCCACCCTACCCGGCTTCAATACTGAAGCTTTCTTT. Protein: CATLPGFNTEAFF.

The chain has TRBV5-4 and TRBJ1-1, with D possibly matching TRBD1 (6 bases). Trimming shortened V by 4 bases and J by 5 bases, and 12 bases separated the two germline ends. CDR1 and CDR2 (germline): SGHNT, YYREEE (reference sequence). This CDR3 is built from 13 residues. CDR3 sequence: CASSRDINTEAFF. In DNA, the CDR3 is TGTGCCAGCAGCCGGGACATTAATACTGAAGCTTTCTTT.

The chain uses TRBV19 and TRBJ1-1; D is uncertain. The length of the CDR3 is 11 residues. From germline, CDR1 is LNHDA and CDR2 SQIVND (reference sequence). The V end was cut by 7 bases, the J end by 8 bases, with 11 bases between. The CDR3 DNA follows: TGTGCCAGTATTAGGCAGAAAGAAGCTTTCTTT. The encoded protein is CASIRQKEAFF.

In regard to this clone: The sample contains more than one DNA sequence encoding this CDR3. The chain is built from TRBV6-5 and TRBJ1-5; D is unresolved. This CDR3 region has 14 residues. V was cut by 0 bases and J by 0 bases, with 3 bases left in between. The germline V gene encodes CDR1 MNHEY and CDR2 SVGAGI. The CDR3 loop reads CASSYSGSNQPQHF. The DNA of the CDR3 is TGTGCCAGCAGTTACTCTGGTAGCAATCAGCCCCAGCATTTT.

This clone was picked up one time. CDR3 residues: CAISEPGDSRYYTF. CDR3 DNA: TGTGCCATCAGTGAGCCCGGGGACAGCCGTTACTACACCTTC. The V gene is TRBV10-3, the J gene TRBJ1-2; 7 bases fit TRBD1. This CDR3 comprises 14 residues. Germline V gives CDR1 ENHRY, CDR2 SYGVKD. J gave up 10 bases and V 2 bases, and 10 bases lay outside the gene matches.

This clone was seen only once. V usage is TRBV6-6 and J usage is TRBJ1-6; no reliable D call. This CDR3 has 13 residues. V was pared by 2 bases and J by 10 bases, with 9 bases between. Germline CDR1 is MNHNY and CDR2 is SVGAGI (reference sequence). This chain's CDR3 is CASSYDGESPLHF. The CDR3 DNA follows: TGTGCCAGCAGTTACGACGGGGAATCACCCCTCCACTTT.

The chain recombines TRBV6-1 with TRBJ2-5; D unclear. The J call is doubtful: the DNA matches TRBJ2-7 better. The CDR3 extends over 12 amino acids. Germline V gene sequence: CDR1 MNHNS, CDR2 SASEGT. CDR3 region: CASSEHSYEQYF. CDR3 DNA sequence: TGTGCCAGCAGTGAACATTCCTACGAGCAGTACTTC.

This rearrangement joins TRBV6-4 to TRBJ2-3; 8 bases map to TRBD2. The trim removed 3 bases at V and 1 base at J, leaving 0 bases unmatched. This CDR3 has 14 residues. Germline V gene data show CDR1 as MRHNA and CDR2 as SNTAGT. CDR3 amino acids: CASSEAGGTDTQYF. The CDR3 DNA sequence: TGTGCCAGCAGTGAAGCGGGGGGCACAGATACGCAGTATTTT.

The rearrangement uses TRBV29-1 and TRBJ2-3; 11 bases match TRBD2. Trimming at V came to 7 bases and at J to 3 bases, leaving 6 bases not matched to a gene. Germline values: CDR1 SQVTM, CDR2 ANQGSEA. The CDR3 runs 14 residues. The CDR3 nucleotides are TGCAGCGGTTCCGGGACTAGCGGAACAGATACGCAGTATTTT. Translated, it gives CSGSGTSGTDTQYF.

The gene calls are TRBV11-3 and TRBJ1-6, with a weak D call TRBD1 (5 bases). V was shortened by 1 base and J by 5 bases, with 6 bases between the two germline ends. CDR3 length equals 14 residues. Germline assignment: CDR1 SGHNT and CDR2 YENEEA. In DNA, the CDR3 is TGTGCCAGCAGCTTAGGACAGCATAATTCACCCCTCCACTTT. Translating gives CASSLGQHNSPLHF. Variable domain in full (rest from reference TRBV11-3 and TRBJ1-6): EAGVVQSPRYKIIEKKQPVAFWCNPISGHNTLYWYLQNLGQGPELLIRYENEEAVDDSQLPKDRFSAERLKGVDSTLKIQPAELGDSAVYLCASSLGQHNSPLHFGNGTRLTVT.

The rearrangement joins TRBV19 to TRBJ2-5; 9 positions agree with TRBD1. The CDR3 runs to 15 residues. V dropped 4 bases and J dropped 1; count of bases not matched to a gene: 4. Germline V gene lookup returns CDR1 LNHDA and CDR2 SQIVND (reference sequence). The CDR3 spells CASSTRDRAQETQYF. As DNA, the CDR3 is TGTGCCAGTAGTACCCGGGACAGGGCCCAAGAGACCCAGTACTTC.